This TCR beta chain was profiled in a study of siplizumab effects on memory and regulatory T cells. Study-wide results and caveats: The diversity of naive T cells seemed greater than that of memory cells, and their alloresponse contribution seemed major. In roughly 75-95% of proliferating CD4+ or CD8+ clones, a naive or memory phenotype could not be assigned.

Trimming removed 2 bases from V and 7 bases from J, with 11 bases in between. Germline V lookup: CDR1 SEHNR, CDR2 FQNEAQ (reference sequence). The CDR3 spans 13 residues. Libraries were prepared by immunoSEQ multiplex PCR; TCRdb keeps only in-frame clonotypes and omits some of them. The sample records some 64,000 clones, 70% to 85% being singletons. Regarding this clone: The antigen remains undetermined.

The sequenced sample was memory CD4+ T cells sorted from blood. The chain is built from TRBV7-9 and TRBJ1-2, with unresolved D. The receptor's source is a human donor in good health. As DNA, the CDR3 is TGTGCCAGCAGCTTATCACGGGAGGGTGGCTACACCTTC. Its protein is CASSLSREGGYTF. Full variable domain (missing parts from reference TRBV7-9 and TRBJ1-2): DTGVSQNPRHKITKRGQNVTFRCDPISEHNRLYWYRQTLGQGPEFLTYFQNEAQLEKSRLLSDRFSAERPKGSFSTLEIQRTEQGDSAMYLCASSLSREGGYTFGSGTRLTVV.